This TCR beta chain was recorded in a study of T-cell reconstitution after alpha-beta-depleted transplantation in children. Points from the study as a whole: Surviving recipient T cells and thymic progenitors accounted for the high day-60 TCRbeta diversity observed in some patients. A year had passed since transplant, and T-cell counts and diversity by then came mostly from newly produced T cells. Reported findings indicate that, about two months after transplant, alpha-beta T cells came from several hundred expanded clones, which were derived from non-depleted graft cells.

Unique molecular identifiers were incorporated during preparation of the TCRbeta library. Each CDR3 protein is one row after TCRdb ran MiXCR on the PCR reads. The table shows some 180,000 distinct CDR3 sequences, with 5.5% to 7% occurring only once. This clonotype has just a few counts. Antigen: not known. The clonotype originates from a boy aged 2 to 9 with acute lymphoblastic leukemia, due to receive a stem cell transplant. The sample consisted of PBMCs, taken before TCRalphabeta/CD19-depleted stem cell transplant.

The CDR3 loop is CSARDSNLDWKFF. The CDR3 nucleotides read TGCAGTGCTAGAGATTCAAACTTGGACTGGAAGTTCTTC. The chain couples TRBV20-1 to TRBJ2-1; D is perhaps TRBD2 (5 bases). V lost 0 bases and J lost 14, with 17 bases in between. CDR3 length: 13 residues. Germline CDR1 and CDR2: DFQATT and SNEGSKA (reference sequence).